The 20 T cell receptor beta chains below were found in one sample sequenced in a study of vaccination and CD4 T cells after COVID-19. Treatment noted: roughly 10-day PBMC culture with coronavirus spike peptide pools or control peptides (ViraFEST assay). The study sequenced cultured CD4+ T cell DNA using the Oncomine TCR Beta short-read assay. TCRdb independently ran MiXCR on the PCR reads; one entry per CDR3 protein. The sample has some 22,000 distinct CDR3 sequences, about 53% seen once. No cognate antigen is known for these TCRs. Sequencing used CD4+ T cells from blood, cultured in vitro. The receptors stem from a human donor who had recovered from COVID-19.

The chain uses TRBV12-3 or TRBV12-4 and TRBJ2-4; 11 bases map to TRBD2. After removal of 5 bases from V and 1 base from J, the junction contained 7 bases not matched to a gene. This CDR3 contains 17 residues. The CDR3 DNA reads TGTGCCAGCAGTAATAGCGGGGGGGCCGGGGCCAAAAACATTCAGTACTTC. Translation: CASSNSGGAGAKNIQYF.

In this sample, this clonotype turned up a few times. The chain combines TRBV4-2 with TRBJ1-1; D is unresolved. V lost 1 base, J lost 5 bases, and 14 bases lay in between. The CDR3 totals 15 residues. Germline CDR1 reads LGHNA; CDR2 reads YNFKEQ. CDR3 sequence: CASSQVSTLGTEAFF. Written as DNA, the CDR3 is TGTGCCAGCAGCCAAGTATCAACACTCGGAACTGAAGCTTTCTTT.

This clonotype was counted once. This chain joins TRBV19 and TRBJ2-6; weak D call: TRBD1 (6 bases). The germline V and J ends were trimmed by 6 bases and 2 bases, with 11 bases remaining between them. Germline CDR1 reads LNHDA; CDR2 reads SQIVND (reference sequence). The CDR3 covers 15 residues. Written as DNA, the CDR3 is TGTGCCAGTAGGCTACAGGGACCTGGGGCCAACGTCCTGACTTTC. Amino acids: CASRLQGPGANVLTF.

The V call is TRBV6-1, the J call TRBJ2-3; TRBD1 is a possible D gene (6 bases). The germline V and J ends were trimmed by 6 bases and 1 base, with 14 bases remaining between them. The germline CDR1 and CDR2 sequences are MNHNS and SASEGT. CDR3 length equals 15 residues. This CDR3 reads CASRRGGFGTDTQYF. The CDR3 DNA reads TGTGCCAGCAGGAGAGGGGGATTCGGCACAGATACGCAGTATTTT.

This clonotype has just one count. This sequence joins TRBV15 and TRBJ2-3; unclear D gene. Trimming pared 0 bases from V and 1 base from J, leaving 5 bases between. CDR1 and CDR2 from the germline V gene are LNHNV and YYDKDF (reference sequence). The CDR3 totals 14 residues. For the CDR3, the DNA is TGTGCCACCAGCAGAGACGATGGCACAGATACGCAGTATTTT. As protein: CATSRDDGTDTQYF. Based on the CDR3 plus reference TRBV15 and TRBJ2-3, the full variable domain is DAMVIQNPRYQVTQFGKPVTLSCSQTLNHNVMYWYQQKSSQAPKLLFHYYDKDFNNEADTPDNFQSRRPNTSFCFLDIRSPGLGDTAMYLCATSRDDGTDTQYFGPGTRLTVL.

The chain recombines TRBV20-1 with TRBJ2-3; TRBD1 matches at 11 bases. Germline loops: CDR1 DFQATT, CDR2 SNEGSKA (reference sequence). The V and J ends lost 4 bases and 3 bases, in that order; junction bases with no gene match: 15. The CDR3 totals 18 residues. The CDR3: CSATPSTGTGGGTDTQYF. The CDR3 DNA follows: TGCAGTGCTACACCAAGCACCGGGACAGGGGGTGGTACAGATACGCAGTATTTT.

The chain joins TRBV20-1 to TRBJ1-1, with 10 bases matching TRBD1. Losses at the gene ends were 4 bases for V and 6 bases for J; bases not matched to a gene: 8. Germline V lookup: CDR1 DFQATT, CDR2 SNEGSKA (reference sequence). The CDR3 spans 14 residues. CDR3 sequence (DNA): TGCAGTGCTACCAGGGACAGGGGAGGCTCTGAAGCTTTCTTT. Translation gives CSATRDRGGSEAFF.

This clonotype was recorded once. The CDR3 nucleotides read TGCAGCGTTGCCGACAACTACGAGCAGTACTTC. Translated: CSVADNYEQYF. The chain uses TRBV29-1 and TRBJ2-7; D gene unclear. The CDR3 is 11 residues long. The V and J ends lost 4 bases and 3 bases respectively, with 7 bases between them. Germline assignment: CDR1 SQVTM and CDR2 ANQGSEA.

V and J are TRBV28 and TRBJ2-7; 11 positions match TRBD2. With 5 bases clipped from V and 3 bases from J, the junction kept 6 bases outside the gene matches. The CDR3 runs to 15 residues. Germline V CDR1 and CDR2: MDHEN, SYDVKM. The CDR3 bases are TGTGCCAGCAGTATGCTAGCGGGAGGAGTCTACGAGCAGTACTTC. The encoded protein is CASSMLAGGVYEQYF.

This clonotype was observed a few times. Here the CDR3 reads CASSYPGQPYGYTF. In DNA form, the CDR3 reads TGTGCCAGCAGTTACCCCGGACAGCCCTATGGCTACACCTTC. V is TRBV6-2 or TRBV6-3 and J is TRBJ1-2; a weak D match, TRBD1 (6 bases). This CDR3 has 14 amino acids. CDR1 is MNHEY, CDR2 SVGEGT, per germline. Trimming removed 2 bases from V and 4 bases from J, with 11 bases in between.

This clonotype was found once. One junction end disagrees with the germline gene, perhaps due to a read error. The chain joins TRBV24-1 to TRBJ1-2, with no clear D. Germline V gene data show CDR1 as KGHDR and CDR2 as SFDVKD. This CDR3 has 12 residues. CDR3 in amino acids: CATSDFFYGFTF. CDR3 bases: TGTGCCACCAGTGATTTTTTCTATGGCTTCACCTTC.

In its sample, this clonotype was seen once. The chain combines TRBV2 with TRBJ1-1; a possible D gene is TRBD1 (5 bases). CDR3 length equals 16 residues. Germline CDR1 SNHLY, CDR2 FYNNEI. The V end lost 5 bases, the J end lost 4 bases, and 20 bases lay between the germline ends. The CDR3 reads CASSRGGNLDTTEAFF. CDR3 bases: TGTGCCAGCAGTCGTGGGGGGAACCTGGATACCACTGAAGCTTTCTTT.

The genes are TRBV19 and TRBJ1-5; D is uncertain. Germline V gene sequence: CDR1 LNHDA, CDR2 SQIVND (reference sequence). V gave up 1 base and J gave up 0 bases, with 10 bases separating them. This CDR3 has 16 residues. The DNA for the CDR3 is TGTGCCAGTAGTATAGTTGGAGGGCCTAGCAATCAGCCCCAGCATTTT. This sequence encodes CASSIVGGPSNQPQHF.

A few counts support this clonotype. This chain joins TRBV20-1 and TRBJ1-4, with 8 positions matching TRBD1. Germline CDR1 and CDR2: DFQATT and SNEGSKA (reference sequence). The CDR3 has 13 residues. The V segment lost 6 bases and the J segment 7 bases; nucleotides outside the gene matches: 7. CDR3 nucleotides: TGCAGTGCCACACCAGGGGGCACTGAAAAACTGTTTTTT. Residues: CSATPGGTEKLFF.

The rearrangement links TRBV6-1 to TRBJ1-5; D gene unclear. The CDR3 covers 13 residues. Germline CDR1 reads MNHNS; CDR2 reads SASEGT. V gave up 3 bases and J gave up 7 bases, with 10 bases separating them. This CDR3 reads CASSETTRQPQHF. As DNA, the CDR3 is TGTGCCAGCAGTGAGACCACGAGACAGCCCCAGCATTTT.

The chain carries TRBV2 and TRBJ2-7; D remains ambiguous. CDR1 and CDR2 (germline): SNHLY, FYNNEI. The CDR3 loop spans 13 amino acids. V was clipped by 4 bases and J by 12 bases, with 19 bases between them. The CDR3 DNA follows: TGTGCCAGCAGTGGAGACATCGGCCACCCCCTGTACTTC. Translated, it gives CASSGDIGHPLYF.

This clonotype has only a few counts. V usage is TRBV24-1 and J usage is TRBJ2-2; 9 nucleotides align to TRBD1. CDR1 is KGHDR and CDR2 is SFDVKD in the germline V gene. CDR3 length equals 16 residues. After removal of 3 bases from V and 5 bases from J, the junction contained 6 bases not matched to a gene. The CDR3 DNA sequence: TGTGCCACCAGTGATCCGCCCGGGACAGGGACCGGGGAGCTGTTTTTT. Its protein is CATSDPPGTGTGELFF.

The gene calls are TRBV6-1 and TRBJ2-1; D perhaps matches TRBD2 (5 bases). From germline, CDR1 is MNHNS and CDR2 SASEGT. Between the trimmed V and J ends, which lost 11 bases and 4 bases, there was a span of 12 bases. The CDR3 runs 12 residues. CDR3: CAATPGYNEQFF. The CDR3 nucleotides read TGTGCCGCAACTCCGGGGTACAATGAGCAGTTCTTC.

The gene calls are TRBV7-2 and TRBJ2-5; the match to TRBD2 covers 15 bases. The V segment lost 5 bases and the J segment 1 base; nucleotides outside the gene matches: 5. This CDR3 contains 17 residues. In germline, CDR1 is SGHTA, CDR2 FQGNSA. The CDR3 sequence: CASSPGTSGRSQETQYF. The DNA of the CDR3 is TGTGCCAGCAGCCCCGGGACTAGCGGGAGGTCCCAAGAGACCCAGTACTTC.

This chain uses TRBV29-1 with TRBJ2-7; D unclear. There are 11 residues in the CDR3. V gave up 3 bases and J gave up 6 bases, with 9 bases separating them. Germline CDR1 is SQVTM and CDR2 is ANQGSEA. CDR3 in amino acids: CSVDRTGEQYF. CDR3 nucleotides: TGCAGCGTTGACAGGACGGGCGAGCAGTACTTC.